The 10 T cell receptor beta chains in this list originate from one sample, sequenced in a study of blood T cell repertoires in COVID-19. This table comes from immunoSEQ multiplex PCR, and its TCRdb copy is limited to in-frame clones, with some not included. The data contain about 270,000 clones, less than 90% of them singletons. The sequencing input was peripheral blood. The receptors stem from a human donor in a cohort sampled during active COVID-19.

This clone has ten or more counts. The J gene is TRBJ2-1, the V gene TRBV29-1, with TRBD2 as a possible D gene (5 bases). Trimming took 7 bases from V and 0 from J, leaving 7 bases between them. The V gene's germline CDR1 is SQVTM and CDR2 ANQGSEA. The CDR3 length is 12 residues. As DNA, the CDR3 is TGCAGCGCCGGGGTCTCCTACAATGAGCAGTTCTTC. This sequence encodes CSAGVSYNEQFF.

The chain joins TRBV20-1 to TRBJ1-4; perhaps TRBD1 as D (5 bases). Germline V CDR1 and CDR2: DFQATT, SNEGSKA (reference sequence). V was shortened by 3 bases and J by 7 bases, with 9 bases between the two germline ends. This CDR3 has 12 amino acids. The CDR3 reads CSASQGGEKLFF. Here the CDR3 DNA reads TGCAGTGCTAGTCAGGGAGGTGAAAAACTGTTTTTT.

The V call is TRBV28, the J call TRBJ2-7, with TRBD1 identical over 10 bases. The CDR3 runs to 15 residues. The J segment lost 2 bases and the V segment lost 1 base, leaving 2 bases of the junction unmatched. Germline CDR1 and CDR2: MDHEN and SYDVKM. The CDR3, as DNA: TGTGCCAGCAGTTTATTGACAGGGGGCCCCTACGAGCAGTACTTC. It translates to CASSLLTGGPYEQYF.

The DNA for the CDR3 is TGTGCCAGCAGTTACGATATGTTCTACTACGAGCAGTACTTC. It yields the protein CASSYDMFYYEQYF. The J gene is TRBJ2-7, the V gene TRBV6-2 or TRBV6-3; no clear D. The CDR3 totals 14 residues. CDR1 MNHEY and CDR2 SVGEGT come from the germline V gene. The V and J ends lost 2 bases and 3 bases respectively, with 11 bases between them.

This chain links TRBV27 with TRBJ2-3; TRBD1 aligns across 10 bases. There are 14 residues in the CDR3. V trimming: 6 bases; J trimming: 4 bases; junction bases outside the gene matches: 4. Germline V CDR1 and CDR2: MNHEY, SMNVEV (reference sequence). DNA for the CDR3: TGTGCCAGCAGCTGGACAGGGGGAGCAGATACGCAGTATTTT. Its protein product is CASSWTGGADTQYF.

The sample holds many counts of this clone. CDR3 protein: CASSSRTDTEAFF. The CDR3 bases are TGTGCCAGCAGTAGCAGGACAGACACTGAAGCTTTCTTT. V and J are TRBV6-6 and TRBJ1-1; weak D call: TRBD1 (6 bases). Deletions cut 5 bases from V and 3 bases from J, with 10 bases between. The CDR3 runs 13 residues. CDR1 and CDR2 from the germline V gene are MNHNY and SVGAGI (reference sequence).

CDR3 bases: TGTGCCAGCAGGGACAGGGCGAACACTGAAGCTTTCTTT. This encodes CASRDRANTEAFF. The genes are TRBV2 and TRBJ1-1; 8 bases fit TRBD1. After removal of 6 bases from V and 1 base from J, the junction contained 1 base not matched to a gene. The CDR3 length is 13 residues. Germline-derived CDR1 and CDR2 are SNHLY and FYNNEI.

The chain couples TRBV19 to TRBJ1-2; D possibly corresponds to TRBD1 (6 bases). Trimming pared 6 bases from V and 2 bases from J, leaving 16 bases between. The CDR3 covers 15 residues. CDR1 and CDR2 (germline): LNHDA, SQIVND (reference sequence). The CDR3 DNA reads as TGTGCCAGTAGCTCCCCCTCGACAGGAAACTATGGCTACACCTTC. Translated: CASSSPSTGNYGYTF.

In the case of this clone: Other DNA variants within this sample encode the same CDR3. This chain uses TRBV6-5 with TRBJ2-5, with 7 bases fitting TRBD1. The germline V gene encodes CDR1 MNHEY and CDR2 SVGAGI. Unmatched junction bases numbered 10, after V lost 5 bases and J lost 4 bases. The CDR3 loop spans 15 amino acids. CDR3 sequence: CASSPRGGAGETQYF. The CDR3, as DNA: TGTGCCAGCAGTCCACGAGGGGGCGCGGGAGAGACCCAGTACTTC.

CDR3 protein: CATSSRDIQETQYF. CDR3 sequence (DNA): TGTGCCACCAGCAGCCGGGACATCCAAGAGACCCAGTACTTC. V usage is TRBV15 and J usage is TRBJ2-5, with D perhaps TRBD1 (6 bases). Looked up from germline, CDR1 is LNHNV and CDR2 is YYDKDF (reference sequence). The CDR3 length is 14 residues. V shed 3 bases and J shed 1 base, with 9 bases lying between them. The entire variable domain, with the rest obtained from reference TRBV15 and TRBJ2-5, is as follows: DAMVIQNPRYQVTQFGKPVTLSCSQTLNHNVMYWYQQKSSQAPKLLFHYYDKDFNNEADTPDNFQSRRPNTSFCFLDIRSPGLGDTAMYLCATSSRDIQETQYFGPGTRLLVL.